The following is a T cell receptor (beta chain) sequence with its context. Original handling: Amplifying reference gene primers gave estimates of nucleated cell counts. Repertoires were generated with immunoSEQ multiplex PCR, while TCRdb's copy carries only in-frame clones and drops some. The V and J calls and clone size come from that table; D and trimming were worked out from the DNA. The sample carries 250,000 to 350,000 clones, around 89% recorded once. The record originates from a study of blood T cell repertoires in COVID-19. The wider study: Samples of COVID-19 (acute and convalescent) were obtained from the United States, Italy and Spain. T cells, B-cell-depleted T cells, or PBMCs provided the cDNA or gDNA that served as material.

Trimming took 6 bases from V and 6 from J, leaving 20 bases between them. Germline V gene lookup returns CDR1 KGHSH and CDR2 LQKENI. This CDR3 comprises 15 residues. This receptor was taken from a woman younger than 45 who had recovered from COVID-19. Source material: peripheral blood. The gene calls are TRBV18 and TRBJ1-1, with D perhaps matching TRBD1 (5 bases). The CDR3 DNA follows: TGTGCCAGCTCGTCACGATTGCCCCAGGGTTCTGAAGCTTTCTTT. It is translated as CASSSRLPQGSEAFF.